This record concerns one T cell receptor (beta chain) sequence. What it binds is unknown. PCR employed 60 Vbeta and 13 Jbeta primers. Clones were read by immunoSEQ multiplex PCR, and TCRdb kept only the in-frame ones, dropping some. The table lists 84,000 or so clones, more than 60% of them singletons. Germline values: CDR1 LNHDA, CDR2 SQIVND (reference sequence). Trimming took off 10 bases at V and 4 bases at J, with 13 bases between the two ends. The CDR3 is 12 residues long. The data originate from a study of cytomegalovirus exposure and HLA in healthy donors. Study-wide context: Early released data comprised about 84 million unique TCRs from HLA-typed donors. The study, taken as a whole, reports: The study designated fewer than 200 TCR beta chains cytomegalovirus-associated. A later analysis appeared to link common viral pathogens to several of the most significant clusters.

This receptor was taken from a boy younger than 18 in good health and CMV-seronegative. V gene TRBV19 combines with J gene TRBJ1-1, with D unclear. Sequencing was done on a sample of PBMCs. CDR3 nucleotide sequence: TGTGCCACCCTCCGGTTCGGCACTGAAGCTTTCTTT. Translation gives CATLRFGTEAFF.